The entry that follows covers one T cell receptor beta chain sequence. What it binds is not known. This table comes from immunoSEQ multiplex PCR, and its TCRdb copy is limited to in-frame clones, with some not included. This table holds more than 2,000,000 clones, over 85% found once. The CDR3 covers 16 residues. The V and J ends lost 3 bases and 8 bases respectively, with 19 bases between them. Germline CDR1 reads LNHDA; CDR2 reads SQIVND (reference sequence). This entry belongs to a study of shared clonotypes between healthy human individuals. Whole-study findings and limits: It was only blood that was sampled, and tissue repertoires likely differ. Compared with memory subsets, naive subsets generally had larger estimated richness. Sequencing of the sorted subsets was shown by rarefaction to be incomplete despite large depth. The study found lower generation probabilities in non-shared clonotypes than in those shared by all four donors.

This receptor was taken from a young man in good health. Some clones in this sample may be carry-over from other donors' samples. The genes are TRBV19 and TRBJ1-4, with D possibly being TRBD1 (5 bases). What was sequenced was naive CD4+ T cells from PBMCs. Subset described: CD45RA+ positively selected. The CDR3 coding sequence is TGTGCCAGTAGTATCCTTCCCGGGACTCCACGCGAAAAACTGTTTTTT. Amino acid sequence: CASSILPGTPREKLFF. Supplemented by reference TRBV19 and TRBJ1-4, the full variable domain reads DGGITQSPKYLFRKEGQNVTLSCEQNLNHDAMYWYRQDPGQGLRLIYYSQIVNDFQKGDIAEGYSVSREKKESFPLTVTSAQKNPTAFYLCASSILPGTPREKLFFGSGTQLSVL.